What follows is one T cell receptor (beta chain) and its context. Its antigen has not been determined. No much larger clone exists at a distance of one base, and base qualities are not known. Synthesis of TCR cDNA relied on 5'RACE template switching, a step that introduced a universal primer site along with unique molecular identifiers. Priming of cDNA synthesis was performed from both the TCR alpha and TCR beta constant segments. Library amplification involved two PCR steps, and the second step added sample barcodes and sequencing adapters. Libraries were sequenced on Illumina HiSeq 2500 (2x100 bp) or NovaSeq (2x150 bp). Under the source paper's analysis protocol: MIGEC was used to demultiplex reads and collapse the reads into UMI consensus sequences, and MiXCR was used for V(D)J alignment. Using edgeR on replicate PBMC samples, clonotypes were called vaccine-responding if FDR was below 0.01 and the log2 fold change was above 5 up to day 15. Bulk clonotypes were assigned CD4 or CD8 identity according to which sequenced CD4 or CD8 repertoire held them at higher abundance. In-frame beta chains were kept once TCRdb had trimmed the public reads at Q25 with fastp and called clones with MiXCR. Rows are unified per CDR3 protein, each entry keeping the most common DNA and genes. The authors' filters were not applied to this entry. This sample is represented by approximately 610,000 distinct CDR3 sequences; 17% of them were singletons. The ten largest account for around 15% of the sample.

The sample comes from a study of T cells after yellow fever vaccination (dated by TCRdb to between 2019 and 2020). General notes on the study: The SMART-Seq v4 Ultra Low Input RNA kit was used to prepare libraries from fractions with low cell numbers. Blood was drawn at multiple timepoints before and after primary and secondary immunization, with bulk PBMC replicates and cell subsets isolated. Two healthy male donors made up the cohort, one aged 18 to 30 years and the other aged 30 to 40 years. To follow T-cell clones before and after both primary and booster YFV17D yellow fever vaccination, bulk TCR alpha and beta repertoires underwent longitudinal sequencing. Overall study results and their limits: FACS-sorted repertoires could contain abundant contaminating clonotypes from the bulk population, so computational filtering was required. After the booster, most clones that had expanded after primary vaccination were detected again (roughly 96% of CD4 and around 88% of CD8), suggesting broad maintenance of memory. A small share of clonotypes was detected in both CD4 and CD8 compartments, with the overlap likely arising from convergent recombination. The secondary T-cell response was found to be weaker but faster than the primary response, with a peak reached on day 5 rather than on day 15. Because only a couple of donors were included in the study, the extent to which the findings can be generalized is limited.

The CDR1 and CDR2 encoded by the germline V gene (reference sequence) are SEHNR and FQNEAQ. The CDR3 numbers 16 residues from cysteine through phenylalanine. Only the CDR3 part of the read is kept: 48 bases, read in frame from the first base. Relative to germline, V is 2 bases shorter and J is 5 bases shorter, with 18 bases between their ends. What the treatment or condition label conveys for this sample: live attenuated yellow fever vaccine strain. At each blood-draw timepoint, two biological replicates of bulk PBMCs were obtained. PBMCs were isolated from peripheral blood using a standard Ficoll-Paque protocol. TriZol was used to extract RNA from bulk PBMCs, from CD4 and CD8 fractions, and from dextramer-positive and dextramer-negative fractions.

The sequencing here drew on PBMCs, taken around 5 days after the first yellow fever vaccination. This chain is built from TRBV7-9 and TRBJ2-5; TRBD1 is perhaps the D gene, given 7 matching bases. This receptor was taken from a man between 18 and 29 years old who received the YFV17D yellow fever vaccine. CDR3 loop: CASSLSRTGGAETQYF. The DNA sequence is given as TGTGCCAGCAGCTTATCCAGGACAGGCGGGGCGGAGACCCAGTACTTC.